Listed here are 2 T cell receptor beta chains from one sample, sequenced in a study of cytomegalovirus exposure and HLA in healthy donors. The PCR used 60 Vbeta and 13 Jbeta primers. Profiled with immunoSEQ multiplex PCR; TCRdb holds only in-frame clones, not every one. The sample has about 200,000 clones, roughly 80% seen once. Sequenced sample: PBMCs. The receptors originated from a woman younger than 35 in good health and CMV-seronegative.

The chain couples TRBV12-5 to TRBJ2-3; tentatively, D is TRBD1 (5 bases). Per germline, CDR1 LGHNT and CDR2 FRNRAP. CDR3 size: 15 residues. V lost 1 base and J 8 bases, leaving 16 bases between the germline ends. The CDR3 spells CASGLGTYTQVTQYF. The DNA of the CDR3 is TGTGCTAGTGGTTTGGGGACATATACTCAGGTTACGCAGTATTTT.

The CDR3 reads CASSLGYHSSGRAHNEQFF. The CDR3 region has the DNA TGTGCCAGCAGTTTAGGTTACCACTCTAGCGGGAGGGCCCACAATGAGCAGTTCTTC. This rearrangement joins TRBV28 to TRBJ2-1; TRBD2 aligns across 12 bases. The CDR3 totals 19 residues. The junction had 13 bases not matched to a gene; V was cut back by 2 bases and J by 5 bases. The germline V gene has CDR1 MDHEN and CDR2 SYDVKM.